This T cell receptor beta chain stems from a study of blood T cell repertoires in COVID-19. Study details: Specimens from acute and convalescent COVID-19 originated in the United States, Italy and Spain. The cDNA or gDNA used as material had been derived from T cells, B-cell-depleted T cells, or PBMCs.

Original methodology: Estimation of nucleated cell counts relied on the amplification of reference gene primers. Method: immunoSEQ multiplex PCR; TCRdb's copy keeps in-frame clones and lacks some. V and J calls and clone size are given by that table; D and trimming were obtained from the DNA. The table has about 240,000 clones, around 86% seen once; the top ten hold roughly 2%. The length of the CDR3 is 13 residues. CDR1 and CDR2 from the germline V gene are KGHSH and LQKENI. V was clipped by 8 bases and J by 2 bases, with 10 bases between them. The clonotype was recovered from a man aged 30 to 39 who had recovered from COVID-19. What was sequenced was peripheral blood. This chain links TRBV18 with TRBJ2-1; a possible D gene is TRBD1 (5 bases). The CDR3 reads CASTDSAYNEQFF. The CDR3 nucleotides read TGTGCCAGCACCGACAGTGCCTACAATGAGCAGTTCTTC.